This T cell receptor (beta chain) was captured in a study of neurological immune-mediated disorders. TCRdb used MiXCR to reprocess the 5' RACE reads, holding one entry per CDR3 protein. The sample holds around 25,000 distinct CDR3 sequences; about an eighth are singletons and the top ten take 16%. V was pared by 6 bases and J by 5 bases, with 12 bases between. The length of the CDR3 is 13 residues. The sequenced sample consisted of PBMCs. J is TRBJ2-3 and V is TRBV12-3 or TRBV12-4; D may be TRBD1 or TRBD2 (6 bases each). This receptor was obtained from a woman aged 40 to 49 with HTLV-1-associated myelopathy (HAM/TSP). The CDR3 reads CASSGGPGDTQYF. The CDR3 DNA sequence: TGTGCCAGCAGCGGGGGCCCTGGAGATACGCAGTATTTT.